This TCR beta chain comes out of a study of blood T cell repertoires in COVID-19. Study-level background: The United States, Italy and Spain provided the acute and convalescent COVID-19 samples. PBMCs, B-cell-depleted T cells, or T cells provided the cDNA or gDNA that made up the material.

In Seattle, patients joined the study during active infection and were tracked longitudinally. V lost 2 bases to trimming and J lost 4 bases; unmatched junction nucleotides: 7. In germline, CDR1 is SGHAT, CDR2 FQNNGV. The CDR3 extends over 15 amino acids. Authors' methods: Reference gene primer amplification gave estimated nucleated cell counts. Generated by immunoSEQ multiplex PCR, the TCRdb table keeps only in-frame clones and is missing some. From that table come the V and J calls and clone size; the DNA was used to work out D and trimming. The sample yields about 370,000 clones, more than 70% seen once.

The receptor's source is a woman in her twenties or thirties with COVID-19, enrolled during active disease. The sample taken for sequencing was peripheral blood. This rearrangement joins TRBV11-2 to TRBJ2-5; 7 bases match TRBD1. The CDR3 sequence is CASSLRPGGAETQYF. For the CDR3, the DNA is TGTGCCAGCAGCTTACGGCCAGGGGGAGCAGAGACCCAGTACTTC. The variable domain in full, with the rest retrieved from reference TRBV11-2 and TRBJ2-5, is EAGVAQSPRYKIIEKRQSVAFWCNPISGHATLYWYQQILGQGPKLLIQFQNNGVVDDSQLPKDRFSAERLKGVDSTLKIQPAKLEDSAVYLCASSLRPGGAETQYFGPGTRLLVL.